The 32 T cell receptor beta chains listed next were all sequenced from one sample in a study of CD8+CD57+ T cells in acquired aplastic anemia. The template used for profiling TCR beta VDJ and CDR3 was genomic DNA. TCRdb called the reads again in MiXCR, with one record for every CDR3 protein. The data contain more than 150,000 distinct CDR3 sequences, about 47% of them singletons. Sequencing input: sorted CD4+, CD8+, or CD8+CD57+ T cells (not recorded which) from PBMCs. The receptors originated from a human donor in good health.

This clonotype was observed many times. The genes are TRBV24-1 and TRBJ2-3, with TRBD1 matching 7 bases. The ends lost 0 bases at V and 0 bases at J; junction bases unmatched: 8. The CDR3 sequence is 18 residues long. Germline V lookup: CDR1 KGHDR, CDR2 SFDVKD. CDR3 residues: CATSDLQWTGSSTDTQYF. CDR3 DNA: TGTGCCACCAGTGATTTGCAGTGGACAGGCTCTAGCACAGATACGCAGTATTTT.

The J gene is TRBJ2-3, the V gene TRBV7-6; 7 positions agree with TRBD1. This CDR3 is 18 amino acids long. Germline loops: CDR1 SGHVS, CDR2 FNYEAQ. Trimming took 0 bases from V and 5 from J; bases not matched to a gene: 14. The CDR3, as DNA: TGTGCCAGCAGCTTAGCTCGTTTCGAACAGGGGACATTAGATACGCAGTATTTT. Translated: CASSLARFEQGTLDTQYF. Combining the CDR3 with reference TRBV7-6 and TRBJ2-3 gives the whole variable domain GAGVSQSPRYKVTKRGQDVALRCDPISGHVSLYWYRQALGQGPEFLTYFNYEAQQDKSGLPNDRFSAERPEGSISTLTIQRTEQRDSAMYRCASSLARFEQGTLDTQYFGPGTRLTVL.

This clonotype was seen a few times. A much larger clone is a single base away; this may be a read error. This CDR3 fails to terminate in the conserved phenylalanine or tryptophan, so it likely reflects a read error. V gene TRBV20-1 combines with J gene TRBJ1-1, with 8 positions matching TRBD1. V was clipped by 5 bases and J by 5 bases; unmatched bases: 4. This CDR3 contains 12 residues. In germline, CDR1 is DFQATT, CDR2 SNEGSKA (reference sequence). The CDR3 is CSAGQGRTEAFL. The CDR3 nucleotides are TGCAGTGCTGGACAGGGTCGGACTGAAGCTTTCCTT.

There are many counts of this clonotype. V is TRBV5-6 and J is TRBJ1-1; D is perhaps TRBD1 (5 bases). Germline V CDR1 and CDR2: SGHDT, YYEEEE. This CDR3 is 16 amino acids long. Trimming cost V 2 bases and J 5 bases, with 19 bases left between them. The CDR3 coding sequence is TGTGCCAGCAGCTTCTGGGACGAAGAGGGCTGGACTGAAGCTTTCTTT. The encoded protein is CASSFWDEEGWTEAFF. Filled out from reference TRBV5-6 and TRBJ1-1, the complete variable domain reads DAGVTQSPTHLIKTRGQQVTLRCSPKSGHDTVSWYQQALGQGPQFIFQYYEEEERQRGNFPDRFSGHQFPNYSSELNVNALLLGDSALYLCASSFWDEEGWTEAFFGQGTRLTVV.

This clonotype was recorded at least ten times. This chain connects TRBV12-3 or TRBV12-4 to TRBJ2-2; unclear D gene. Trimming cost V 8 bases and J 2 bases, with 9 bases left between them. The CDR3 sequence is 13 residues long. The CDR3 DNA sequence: TGTGCCAGCCTATACACAAACACCGGGGAGCTGTTTTTT. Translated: CASLYTNTGELFF.

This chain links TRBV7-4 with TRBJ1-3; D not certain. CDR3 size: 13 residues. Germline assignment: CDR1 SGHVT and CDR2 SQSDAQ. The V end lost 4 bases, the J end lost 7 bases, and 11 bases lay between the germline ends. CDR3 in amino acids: CASSSGRMNTIYF. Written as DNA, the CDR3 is TGTGCCAGCAGCTCGGGCAGGATGAACACCATATATTTT.

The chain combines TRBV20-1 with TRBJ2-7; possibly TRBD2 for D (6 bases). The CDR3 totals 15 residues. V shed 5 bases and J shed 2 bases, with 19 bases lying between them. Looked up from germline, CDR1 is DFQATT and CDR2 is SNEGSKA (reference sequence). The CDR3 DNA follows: TGCAGTGCTTCTCGGAGGGGACGCAATACCTACGAGCAGTACTTC. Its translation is CSASRRGRNTYEQYF.

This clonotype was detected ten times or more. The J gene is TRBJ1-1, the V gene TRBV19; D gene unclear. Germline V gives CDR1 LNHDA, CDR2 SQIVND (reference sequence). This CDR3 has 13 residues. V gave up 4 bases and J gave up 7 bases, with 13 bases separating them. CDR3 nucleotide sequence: TGTGCCAGTAGTACGGTCCCCCAGAGTGAAGCTTTCTTT. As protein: CASSTVPQSEAFF. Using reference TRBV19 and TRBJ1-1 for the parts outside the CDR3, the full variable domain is DGGITQSPKYLFRKEGQNVTLSCEQNLNHDAMYWYRQDPGQGLRLIYYSQIVNDFQKGDIAEGYSVSREKKESFPLTVTSAQKNPTAFYLCASSTVPQSEAFFGQGTRLTVV.

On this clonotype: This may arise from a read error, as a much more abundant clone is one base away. The CDR3 region is CASSSPRTGGREQYF. CDR3 nucleotides: TGTGCCAGCAGTTCGCCCAGGACAGGGGGCAGGGAGCAGTACTTC. This chain joins TRBV28 and TRBJ2-7; TRBD1 aligns across 11 bases. V lost 4 bases and J lost 7; bases outside the gene matches: 9. This CDR3 has 15 residues. Germline V CDR1 and CDR2: MDHEN, SYDVKM.

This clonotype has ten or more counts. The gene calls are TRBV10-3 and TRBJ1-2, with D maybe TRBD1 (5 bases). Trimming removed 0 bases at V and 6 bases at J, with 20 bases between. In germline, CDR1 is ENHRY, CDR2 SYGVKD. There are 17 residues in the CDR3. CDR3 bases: TGTGCCATCAGTGAGTCGATTAGGGTCGGGGCTGGGAATGGCTACACCTTC. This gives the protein CAISESIRVGAGNGYTF.

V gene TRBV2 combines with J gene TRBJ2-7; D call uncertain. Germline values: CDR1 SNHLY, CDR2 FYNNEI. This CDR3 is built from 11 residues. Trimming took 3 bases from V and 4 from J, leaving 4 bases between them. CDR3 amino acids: CASSELYEQYF. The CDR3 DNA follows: TGTGCCAGCAGTGAGTTGTACGAGCAGTACTTC.

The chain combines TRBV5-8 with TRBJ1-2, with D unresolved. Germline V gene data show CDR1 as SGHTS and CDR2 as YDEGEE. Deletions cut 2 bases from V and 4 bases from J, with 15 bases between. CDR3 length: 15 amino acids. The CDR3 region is CASSFEALTGYGYTF. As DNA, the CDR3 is TGTGCCAGCAGCTTCGAGGCCCTAACGGGCTATGGCTACACCTTC.

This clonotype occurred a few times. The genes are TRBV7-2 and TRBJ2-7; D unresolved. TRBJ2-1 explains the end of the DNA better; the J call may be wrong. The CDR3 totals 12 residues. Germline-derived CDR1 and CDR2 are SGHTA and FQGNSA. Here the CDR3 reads CASSILRNEQFF. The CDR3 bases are TGTGCCAGCAGCATCCTTCGAAATGAGCAGTTCTTC.

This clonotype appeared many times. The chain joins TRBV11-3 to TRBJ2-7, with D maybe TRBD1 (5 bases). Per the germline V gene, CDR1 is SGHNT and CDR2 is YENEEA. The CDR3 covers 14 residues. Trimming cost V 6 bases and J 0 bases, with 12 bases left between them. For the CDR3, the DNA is TGTGCCAGCAGAGTCCACAGGACCTCCTACGAGCAGTACTTC. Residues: CASRVHRTSYEQYF.

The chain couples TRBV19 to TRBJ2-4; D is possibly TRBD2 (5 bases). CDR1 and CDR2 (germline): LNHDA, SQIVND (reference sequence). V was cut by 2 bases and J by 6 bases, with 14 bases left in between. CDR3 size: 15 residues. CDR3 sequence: CASSITASIGNIQYF. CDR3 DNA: TGTGCCAGTAGTATAACCGCTAGCATAGGAAACATTCAGTACTTC.

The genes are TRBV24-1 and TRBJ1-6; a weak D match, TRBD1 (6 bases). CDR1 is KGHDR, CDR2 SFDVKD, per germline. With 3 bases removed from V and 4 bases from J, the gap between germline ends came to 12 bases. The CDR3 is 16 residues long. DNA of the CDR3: TGTGCCACCAGTGATCCCCAGACAGGTTATAATTCACCCCTCCACTTT. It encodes CATSDPQTGYNSPLHF.

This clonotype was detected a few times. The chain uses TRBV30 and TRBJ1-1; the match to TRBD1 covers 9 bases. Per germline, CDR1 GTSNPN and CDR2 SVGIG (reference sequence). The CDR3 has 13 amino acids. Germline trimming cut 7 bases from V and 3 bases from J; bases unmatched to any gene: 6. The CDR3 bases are TGTGCCTTAGGACAGGGGTGGTACACTGAAGCTTTCTTT. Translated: CALGQGWYTEAFF.

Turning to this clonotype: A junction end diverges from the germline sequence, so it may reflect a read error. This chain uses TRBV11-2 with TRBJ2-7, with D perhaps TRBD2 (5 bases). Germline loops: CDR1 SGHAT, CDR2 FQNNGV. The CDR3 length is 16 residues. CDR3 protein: CASSVDALERPYEQYF. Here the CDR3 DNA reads TGTGCCAGCAGCGTAGACGCACTAGAGCGGCCCTACGAGCAGTACTTC.

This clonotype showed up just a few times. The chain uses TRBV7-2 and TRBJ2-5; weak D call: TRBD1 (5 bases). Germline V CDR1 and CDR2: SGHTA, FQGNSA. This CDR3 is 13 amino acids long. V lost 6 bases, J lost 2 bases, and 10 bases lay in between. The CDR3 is CASRKAGQETQYF. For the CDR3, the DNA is TGTGCCAGCAGAAAAGCAGGGCAAGAGACCCAGTACTTC.

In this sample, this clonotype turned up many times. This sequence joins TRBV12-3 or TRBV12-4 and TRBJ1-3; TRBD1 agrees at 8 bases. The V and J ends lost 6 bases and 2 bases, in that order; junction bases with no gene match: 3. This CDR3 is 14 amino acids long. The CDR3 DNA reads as TGTGCCAGCAGCAAACAGGGGGCTGGAAACACCATATATTTT. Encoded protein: CASSKQGAGNTIYF.

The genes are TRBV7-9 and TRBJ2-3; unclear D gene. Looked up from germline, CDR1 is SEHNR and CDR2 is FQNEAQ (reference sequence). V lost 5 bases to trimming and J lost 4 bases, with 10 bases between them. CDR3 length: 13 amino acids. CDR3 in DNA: TGTGCCAGCAGCCGCGGCGGTGCAGATACGCAGTATTTT. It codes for CASSRGGADTQYF.

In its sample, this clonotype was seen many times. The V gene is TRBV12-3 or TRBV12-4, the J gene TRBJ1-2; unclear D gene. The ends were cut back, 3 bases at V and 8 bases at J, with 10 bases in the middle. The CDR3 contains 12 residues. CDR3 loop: CASSLGTYGYTF. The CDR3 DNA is TGTGCCAGCAGTTTGGGAACCTACGGCTACACCTTC.

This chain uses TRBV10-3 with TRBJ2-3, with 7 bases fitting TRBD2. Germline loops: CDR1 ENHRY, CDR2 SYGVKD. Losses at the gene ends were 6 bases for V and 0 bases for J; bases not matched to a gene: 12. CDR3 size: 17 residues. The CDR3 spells CAIRTPVTSDSTDTQYF. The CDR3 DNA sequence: TGTGCCATCAGAACCCCGGTAACTAGCGATAGCACAGATACGCAGTATTTT.

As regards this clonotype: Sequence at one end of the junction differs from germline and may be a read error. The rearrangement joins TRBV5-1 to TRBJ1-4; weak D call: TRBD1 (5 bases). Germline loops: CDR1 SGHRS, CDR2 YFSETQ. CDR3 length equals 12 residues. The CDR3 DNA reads TGTGCCAGCAGCCCAGACAGTTTCCAACTGTTTTTT. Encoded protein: CASSPDSFQLFF.

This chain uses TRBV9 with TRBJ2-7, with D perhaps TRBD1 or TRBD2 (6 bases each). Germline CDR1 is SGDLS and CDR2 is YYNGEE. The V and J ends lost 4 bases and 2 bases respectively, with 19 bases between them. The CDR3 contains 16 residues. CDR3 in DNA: TGTGCCAGCAGCCCGTCGGCCAAGGGGGGACCCTACGAGCAGTACTTC. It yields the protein CASSPSAKGGPYEQYF.

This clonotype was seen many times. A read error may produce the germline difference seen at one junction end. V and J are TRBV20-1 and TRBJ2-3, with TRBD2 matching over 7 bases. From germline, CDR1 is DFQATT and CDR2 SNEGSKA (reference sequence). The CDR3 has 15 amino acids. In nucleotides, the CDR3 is TGCAGTGCCAGAGCGCCAGCGGGATACACAGATACGCAGTATTTT. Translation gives CSARAPAGYTDTQYF.

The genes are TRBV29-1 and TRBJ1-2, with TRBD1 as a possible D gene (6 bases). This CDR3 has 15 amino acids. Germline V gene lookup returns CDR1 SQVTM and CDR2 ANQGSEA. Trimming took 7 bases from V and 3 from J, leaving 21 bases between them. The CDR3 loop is CSAGPDSDFDYGYTF. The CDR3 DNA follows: TGCAGCGCTGGGCCGGACAGCGATTTCGACTATGGCTACACCTTC.

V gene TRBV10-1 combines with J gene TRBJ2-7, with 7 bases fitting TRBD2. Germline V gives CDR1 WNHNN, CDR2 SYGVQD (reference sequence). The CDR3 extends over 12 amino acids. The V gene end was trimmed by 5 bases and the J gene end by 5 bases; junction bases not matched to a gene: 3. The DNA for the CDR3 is TGCGCCAGCAGTATACGGGGGGACGAGCAGTACTTC. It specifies CASSIRGDEQYF.

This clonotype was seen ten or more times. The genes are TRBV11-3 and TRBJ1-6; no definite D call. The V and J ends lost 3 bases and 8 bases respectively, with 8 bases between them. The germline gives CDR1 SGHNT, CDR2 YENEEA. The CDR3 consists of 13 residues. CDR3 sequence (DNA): TGTGCCAGCAGCTTCAGGAGATATTCACCCCTCCACTTT. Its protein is CASSFRRYSPLHF.

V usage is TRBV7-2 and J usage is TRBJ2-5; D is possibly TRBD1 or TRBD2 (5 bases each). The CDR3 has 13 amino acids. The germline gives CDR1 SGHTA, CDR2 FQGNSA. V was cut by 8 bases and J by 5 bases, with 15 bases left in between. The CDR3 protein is CASGQRGRETQYF. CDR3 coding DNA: TGTGCCAGCGGTCAGAGGGGACGGGAGACCCAGTACTTC.

CDR3 DNA: TGTGCCATCAGTGCTTCGGGGGGGGGTACCGGGGAGCTGTTTTTT. The encoded protein is CAISASGGGTGELFF. The J gene is TRBJ2-2, the V gene TRBV10-3, with 8 bases identical to TRBD2. This CDR3 contains 15 residues. The germline V gene encodes CDR1 ENHRY and CDR2 SYGVKD. Trimming removed 4 bases from V and 5 bases from J; junction bases left unmatched: 6.

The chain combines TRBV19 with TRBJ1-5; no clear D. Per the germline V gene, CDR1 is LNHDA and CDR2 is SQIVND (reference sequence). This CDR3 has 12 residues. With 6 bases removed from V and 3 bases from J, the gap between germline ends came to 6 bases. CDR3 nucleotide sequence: TGTGCCAGTAGGGCGGACAATCAGCCCCAGCATTTT. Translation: CASRADNQPQHF.